The 9 T cell receptor beta chains reported below all come from one sample, sequenced in a study of blood T cell repertoires in COVID-19. Profiled with immunoSEQ multiplex PCR; TCRdb holds only in-frame clones, not every one. The sample contains more than 200,000 clones, roughly 84% of which appear only once. Material: peripheral blood. These receptors were collected from a man between 35 and 55 years old with acute or convalescent COVID-19.

Only a few counts were recorded for this clone. The chain carries TRBV2 and TRBJ1-1; tentative D call: TRBD1 (6 bases). Germline CDR1 reads SNHLY; CDR2 reads FYNNEI. V lost 4 bases, J lost 2 bases, and 8 bases lay in between. The CDR3 has 13 amino acids. The CDR3 nucleotides read TGTGCCAGCAGTGCGGACAGTAACACTGAAGCTTTCTTT. It encodes CASSADSNTEAFF.

The CDR3 protein is CASSTLGTRGAFF. CDR3 in DNA: TGTGCCAGTAGTACTTTGGGCACTCGCGGGGCTTTCTTT. The chain is built from TRBV19 and TRBJ1-1; D is unclear. The CDR3 spans 13 residues. From germline, CDR1 is LNHDA and CDR2 SQIVND (reference sequence). V was cut by 4 bases and J by 11 bases, with 17 bases left in between.

The rearrangement joins TRBV7-2 to TRBJ1-1, with unresolved D. The germline gives CDR1 SGHTA, CDR2 FQGNSA. With 3 bases removed from V and 3 bases from J, the gap between germline ends came to 11 bases. The CDR3 is 14 residues long. The CDR3 DNA follows: TGTGCCAGCAGCTTTGTGGAGTCCCACACTGAAGCTTTCTTT. Translated, it gives CASSFVESHTEAFF.

The J gene is TRBJ2-1, the V gene TRBV6-5; 7 bases fit TRBD1. The germline V gene encodes CDR1 MNHEY and CDR2 SVGAGI. This CDR3 has 14 amino acids. V gave up 5 bases and J gave up 2 bases; unmatched junction bases: 3. CDR3 amino acids: CASSRGGTYNEQFF. CDR3 bases: TGTGCCAGCAGTCGAGGGGGCACCTACAATGAGCAGTTCTTC.

The chain has TRBV6-1 and TRBJ1-5; D unclear. V lost 2 bases to trimming and J lost 4 bases, with 6 bases between them. The CDR3 totals 13 residues. CDR1 is MNHNS, CDR2 SASEGT, per germline. In DNA, the CDR3 is TGTGCCAGCAGTGAATTCGGTAATCAGCCCCAGCATTTT. Its protein product is CASSEFGNQPQHF.

J is TRBJ1-1 and V is TRBV2; 7 bases agree with TRBD1. Germline V lookup: CDR1 SNHLY, CDR2 FYNNEI. The V gene end was trimmed by 5 bases and the J gene end by 3 bases; junction bases not matched to a gene: 12. The CDR3 has 16 residues. CDR3 loop: CASSPPTGPKYTEAFF. In nucleotides, the CDR3 is TGTGCCAGCAGTCCTCCGACAGGGCCGAAGTACACTGAAGCTTTCTTT. Together with reference TRBV2 and TRBJ1-1, the CDR3 gives the full variable domain: EPEVTQTPSHQVTQMGQEVILRCVPISNHLYFYWYRQILGQKVEFLVSFYNNEISEKSEIFDDQFSVERPDGSNFTLKIRSTKLEDSAMYFCASSPPTGPKYTEAFFGQGTRLTVV.

The gene calls are TRBV6-4 and TRBJ1-1; D unresolved. Trimming removed 0 bases at V and 3 bases at J, with 8 bases between. Germline V lookup: CDR1 MRHNA, CDR2 SNTAGT. The CDR3 consists of 14 residues. The CDR3 protein is CASSDSREDTEAFF. The CDR3 DNA reads TGTGCCAGCAGTGACTCGAGGGAGGACACTGAAGCTTTCTTT.

J is TRBJ2-7 and V is TRBV6-6; D not certain. The V gene's germline CDR1 is MNHNY and CDR2 SVGAGI (reference sequence). The V gene lost 6 bases and the J gene lost 3 bases, with 12 bases spanning the gap. The CDR3 is 13 residues long. The CDR3 DNA sequence: TGTGCCAGCAGGAAGACGGGTTACTACGAGCAGTACTTC. It yields the protein CASRKTGYYEQYF.

The chain uses TRBV30 and TRBJ2-6; possibly TRBD2 for D (5 bases). Trimming took 2 bases from V and 0 from J, leaving 8 bases between them. The V gene's germline CDR1 is GTSNPN and CDR2 SVGIG (reference sequence). The CDR3 totals 15 residues. CDR3: CAWSPRGSGANVLTF. The CDR3 DNA follows: TGTGCCTGGAGTCCTCGGGGCTCTGGGGCCAACGTCCTGACTTTC.